This TCR beta chain was captured in a study of blood T cells in healthy people across ages. Study details: Template switching caught about one barcoded beta molecule for each two T cells.

V lost 7 bases and J 0 bases, leaving 14 bases between the germline ends. In germline, CDR1 is MNHEY, CDR2 SVGEGT. CDR3 length: 15 amino acids. PCR was performed a second time for roughly 7 to 12 cycles using a sample-barcoded 5' primer and a J-beta primer mix. From the 5' RACE reads, TCRdb called clonotypes with MiXCR, one entry per CDR3 protein. The sample holds hundreds of thousands of distinct CDR3 sequences, around 41% seen once. Sequenced material: blood. The receptor was derived from a man older than 75 in good health. V usage is TRBV6-2 or TRBV6-3 and J usage is TRBJ2-3, with a possible D match to TRBD2 (5 bases). The chain's CDR3 is CASTPVGVSTDTQYF. The CDR3 DNA follows: TGTGCCAGCACCCCAGTGGGAGTAAGCACAGATACGCAGTATTTT.